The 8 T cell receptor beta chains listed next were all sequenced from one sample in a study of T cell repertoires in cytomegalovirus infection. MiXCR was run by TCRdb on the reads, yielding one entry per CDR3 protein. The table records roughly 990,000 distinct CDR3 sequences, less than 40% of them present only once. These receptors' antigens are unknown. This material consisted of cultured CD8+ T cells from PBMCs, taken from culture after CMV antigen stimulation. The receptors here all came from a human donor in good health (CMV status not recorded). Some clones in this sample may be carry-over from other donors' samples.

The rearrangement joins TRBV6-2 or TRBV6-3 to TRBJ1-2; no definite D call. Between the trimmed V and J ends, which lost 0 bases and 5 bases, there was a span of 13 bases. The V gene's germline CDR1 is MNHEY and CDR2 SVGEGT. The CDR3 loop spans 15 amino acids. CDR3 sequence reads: CASSYSRSGGYGYTF. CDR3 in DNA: TGTGCCAGCAGTTACTCCAGATCCGGCGGGTATGGCTACACCTTC.

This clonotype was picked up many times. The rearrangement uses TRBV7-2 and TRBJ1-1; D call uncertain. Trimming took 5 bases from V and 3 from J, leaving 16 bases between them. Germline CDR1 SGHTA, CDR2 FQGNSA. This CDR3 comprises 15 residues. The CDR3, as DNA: TGTGCCAGCAGCCCATGGCAGCCCCGGGACACTGAAGCTTTCTTT. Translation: CASSPWQPRDTEAFF.

CDR3 region: CASSFANPRRNTEAFF. The CDR3, as DNA: TGTGCCAGCAGCTTTGCAAACCCACGTAGGAACACTGAAGCTTTCTTT. The chain is built from TRBV5-6 and TRBJ1-1, with D unresolved. The CDR3 extends over 16 amino acids. CDR1 and CDR2 (germline): SGHDT, YYEEEE. V lost 2 bases and J lost 1, with 15 bases in between.

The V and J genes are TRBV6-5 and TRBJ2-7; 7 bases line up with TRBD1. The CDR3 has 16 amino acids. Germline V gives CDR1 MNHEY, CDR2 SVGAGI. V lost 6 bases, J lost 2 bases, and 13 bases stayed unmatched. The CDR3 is CASRLERGRVTYEQYF. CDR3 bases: TGTGCCAGCAGACTAGAAAGGGGGCGCGTCACCTACGAGCAGTACTTC.

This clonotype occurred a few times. The CDR3 bases are TGTGCCAGCAGCGACTTGTTCCGGAACACTGAAGCTTTCTTT. Translated: CASSDLFRNTEAFF. The V call is TRBV6-6, the J call TRBJ1-1; D ambiguous. In germline, CDR1 is MNHNY, CDR2 SVGAGI (reference sequence). This CDR3 contains 14 residues. The germline V and J ends were trimmed by 6 bases and 1 base, with 12 bases remaining between them.

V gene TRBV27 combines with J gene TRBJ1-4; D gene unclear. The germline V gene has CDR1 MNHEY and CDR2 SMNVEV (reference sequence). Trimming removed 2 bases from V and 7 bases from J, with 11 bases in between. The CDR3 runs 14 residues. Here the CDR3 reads CASSLVRMGEKLFF. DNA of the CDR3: TGTGCCAGCAGTTTAGTCAGGATGGGTGAAAAACTGTTTTTT.

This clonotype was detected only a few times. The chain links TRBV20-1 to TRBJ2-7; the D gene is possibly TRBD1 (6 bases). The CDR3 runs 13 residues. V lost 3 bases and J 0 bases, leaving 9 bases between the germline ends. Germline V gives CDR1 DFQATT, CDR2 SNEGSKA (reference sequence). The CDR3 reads CSASSGDSYEQYF. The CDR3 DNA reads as TGCAGTGCTAGTTCAGGGGACTCCTACGAGCAGTACTTC.

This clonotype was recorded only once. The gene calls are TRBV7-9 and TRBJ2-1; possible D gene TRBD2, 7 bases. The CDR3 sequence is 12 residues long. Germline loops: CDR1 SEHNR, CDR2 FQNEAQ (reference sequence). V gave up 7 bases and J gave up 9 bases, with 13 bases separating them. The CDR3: CASTRRGPEQFF. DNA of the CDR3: TGTGCCAGCACGAGGCGGGGGCCTGAGCAGTTCTTC.